This T cell receptor (beta chain) derives from a study of persistence of HIV-infected CD4 T cells. Across the whole study: Suppressive ART had lasted a median of roughly eight years.

This was the immunoSEQ version 4 assay in survey mode. Each sample used up to 1 ug genomic DNA diluted to around 9.3 ng/uL. Profiling relied on immunoSEQ multiplex PCR, and the TCRdb table lists in-frame clones only, not all of them. Of 15,000 to 25,000 clones listed, 78% are singletons. Points from the study as a whole: Antigen-responding cells were enriched for degenerate expanded CDR3beta sequences.

Stimulation used approximately 9.1 ug/mL lysate from CMV-infected fibroblasts. Responding CD4+ T cells were sorted by upregulation of both CD40 ligand and CD69. CD8+ T cells were removed from PBMCs prior to stimulation. Sample share makes this clone medium-sized. The antigen is unknown. This CDR3 is also generated by other DNA sequences in the sample. This specimen consisted of CD4+ T cells sorted from PBMCs after roughly 18-hour stimulation, obtained from a patient who received antiretroviral therapy. The sequence came from an adult man with HIV who was CMV-seropositive.

CDR3: CASSVAQMNTEAFF. Here the CDR3 DNA reads TGTGCCAGCAGTGTCGCGCAGATGAACACTGAAGCTTTCTTT. The J gene is TRBJ1-1, the V gene TRBV2; no clear D gene. The length of the CDR3 is 14 residues. From germline, CDR1 is SNHLY and CDR2 FYNNEI. V lost 4 bases to trimming and J lost 0 bases, with 9 bases between them.